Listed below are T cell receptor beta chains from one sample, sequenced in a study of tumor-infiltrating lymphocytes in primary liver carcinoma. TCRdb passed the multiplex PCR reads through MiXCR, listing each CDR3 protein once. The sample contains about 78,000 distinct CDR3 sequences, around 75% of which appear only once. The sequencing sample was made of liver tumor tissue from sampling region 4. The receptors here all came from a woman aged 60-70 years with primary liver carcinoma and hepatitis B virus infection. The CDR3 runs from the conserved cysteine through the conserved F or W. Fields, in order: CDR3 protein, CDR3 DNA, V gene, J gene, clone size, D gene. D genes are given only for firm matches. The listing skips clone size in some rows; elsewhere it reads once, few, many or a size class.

CDR3aa: CASSLPPPRDLFF
CDR3nt: TGCGCCAGCAGCCTCCCCCCACCCAGGGACCTGTTTTTT
v_gene: TRBV4-1
j_gene: TRBJ2-2
abundance: .
d_gene: .

CDR3aa: CASTYEQYF
CDR3nt: TGTGCCAGCACCTACGAGCAGTACTTC
v_gene: TRBV9
j_gene: TRBJ2-7
abundance: .
d_gene: .

CDR3aa: CASTSRASGRYDQYF
CDR3nt: TGTGCCAGCACCTCCAGGGCTAGCGGGAGATACGATCAGTACTTC
v_gene: TRBV6-5
j_gene: TRBJ2-7
abundance: .
d_gene: TRBD2

CDR3aa: CRVGTGMDYNEQYF
CDR3nt: TGCCGCGTCGGGACAGGGATGGACTACAATGAGCAGTACTTC
v_gene: TRBV29-1
j_gene: TRBJ2-7
abundance: .
d_gene: TRBD1

CDR3aa: CASSLGGRTRRTDTQYF
CDR3nt: TGTGCCAGCAGTTTGGGGGGTCGGACCCGAAGGACAGATACGCAGTATTTT
v_gene: TRBV12-3/TRBV12-4
j_gene: TRBJ2-3
abundance: .
d_gene: .

CDR3aa: CASSARPFLPGFSNNEQFF
CDR3nt: TGTGCCAGCAGTGCCCGCCCCTTTCTTCCGGGATTCTCCAACAATGAGCAGTTCTTC
v_gene: TRBV9
j_gene: TRBJ2-1
abundance: .
d_gene: .

CDR3aa: CASSLRSEVFF
CDR3nt: TGTGCCAGCAGCTTAAGATCTGAAGTTTTCTTT
v_gene: TRBV7-2
j_gene: TRBJ1-1
abundance: .
d_gene: .

CDR3aa: CASSVSGLATYEQYF
CDR3nt: TGTGCCAGCAGTGTATCAGGACTCGCAACCTACGAGCAGTACTTC
v_gene: TRBV6-1
j_gene: TRBJ2-7
abundance: .
d_gene: .

CDR3aa: CANSPGQPIHYEQFF
CDR3nt: TGTGCCAACAGTCCCGGACAGCCGATCCACTATGAGCAGTTCTTC
v_gene: TRBV6-5
j_gene: TRBJ2-1
abundance: .
d_gene: .

CDR3aa: CASSLFGVDYGYTF
CDR3nt: TGTGCCAGCAGTTTATTTGGGGTAGACTATGGCTACACCTTC
v_gene: TRBV28
j_gene: TRBJ1-2
abundance: .
d_gene: .

CDR3aa: CASRRDALYEQYF
CDR3nt: TGTGCCAGTAGGCGGGACGCACTCTACGAGCAGTACTTC
v_gene: TRBV12-3/TRBV12-4
j_gene: TRBJ2-7
abundance: once
d_gene: .

CDR3aa: CASSYRTGLGYEQYF
CDR3nt: TGTGCCAGCAGTTACAGGACAGGGTTAGGGTACGAGCAGTACTTC
v_gene: TRBV6-6
j_gene: TRBJ2-7
abundance: medium-sized
d_gene: TRBD1

CDR3aa: CASSSAGVRETQYF
CDR3nt: TGTGCCAGCAGTTCCGCGGGAGTTCGCGAGACCCAGTACTTC
v_gene: TRBV28
j_gene: TRBJ2-5
abundance: many
d_gene: TRBD2

CDR3aa: CGCTPVTSADTQYF
CDR3nt: TGTGGCTGCACCCCGGTGACTAGTGCGGATACGCAGTATTTT
v_gene: TRBV7-8
j_gene: TRBJ2-3
abundance: .
d_gene: .

CDR3aa: CAISLQDRGRVDTQYF
CDR3nt: TGTGCCATTAGTCTACAGGACAGGGGGCGCGTAGATACGCAGTATTTT
v_gene: TRBV19
j_gene: TRBJ2-3
abundance: .
d_gene: TRBD1

CDR3aa: CSADRGAGHGERFF
CDR3nt: TGCAGCGCCGATCGGGGGGCCGGCCACGGGGAGCGGTTTTTT
v_gene: TRBV29-1
j_gene: TRBJ2-2
abundance: .
d_gene: .

CDR3aa: CSATSGLGDTHYF
CDR3nt: TGCAGCGCCACCAGCGGGTTGGGGGATACGCATTATTTT
v_gene: TRBV29-1
j_gene: TRBJ2-3
abundance: .
d_gene: .

CDR3aa: CATSTRRQGKTEAFF
CDR3nt: TGTGCGACCAGCACCCGCAGACAGGGAAAAACTGAAGCTTTCTTT
v_gene: TRBV6-1
j_gene: TRBJ1-1
abundance: once
d_gene: TRBD1

CDR3aa: CANELVSPGELFF
CDR3nt: TGCGCCAACGAACTAGTTAGTCCCGGGGAGCTGTTTTTT
v_gene: TRBV6-1
j_gene: TRBJ2-2
abundance: once
d_gene: .

CDR3aa: CAWSLGLAGVNEQFF
CDR3nt: TGTGCCTGGAGTTTGGGGCTAGCGGGAGTAAATGAGCAGTTCTTC
v_gene: TRBV30
j_gene: TRBJ2-1
abundance: many
d_gene: TRBD2

CDR3aa: CRVKGGTGDQETQYF
CDR3nt: TGCAGAGTTAAAGGGGGGACAGGGGATCAAGAGACCCAGTACTTC
v_gene: TRBV29-1
j_gene: TRBJ2-5
abundance: .
d_gene: TRBD1

CDR3aa: CASSRTTGSSGYTF
CDR3nt: TGTGCCAGCAGTAGAACTACAGGGTCTAGTGGCTACACCTTC
v_gene: TRBV6-5
j_gene: TRBJ1-2
abundance: many
d_gene: .

CDR3aa: CASKAQSTGKLFF
CDR3nt: TGTGCCAGCAAAGCTCAGAGCACCGGGAAGCTGTTTTTT
v_gene: TRBV11-2
j_gene: TRBJ2-2
abundance: .
d_gene: .

CDR3aa: CASTRGHGLDEQFF
CDR3nt: TGTGCCAGCACCCGTGGACATGGGCTTGATGAGCAGTTCTTC
v_gene: TRBV5-4
j_gene: TRBJ2-1
abundance: .
d_gene: .

CDR3aa: CNVGGGRTDTQYF
CDR3nt: TGTAACGTTGGGGGCGGTAGAACAGATACGCAGTATTTT
v_gene: TRBV29-1
j_gene: TRBJ2-3
abundance: .
d_gene: .

CDR3aa: CASYLESGSVSGQFF
CDR3nt: TGTGCCAGCTACCTAGAGAGCGGGAGTGTGAGTGGGCAGTTCTTC
v_gene: TRBV11-2
j_gene: TRBJ2-1
abundance: .
d_gene: TRBD2

CDR3aa: CASSETPSGEQNF
CDR3nt: TGTGCCAGTAGTGAGACACCTTCGGGAGAGCAGAACTTC
v_gene: TRBV10-1
j_gene: TRBJ2-7
abundance: .
d_gene: .

CDR3aa: CASSHLQGTSGTEAFF
CDR3nt: TGTGCCAGCTCACATTTACAGGGGACCAGCGGGACTGAAGCTTTCTTT
v_gene: TRBV18
j_gene: TRBJ1-1
abundance: .
d_gene: TRBD1

CDR3aa: CASSLDPGHTSEQYF
CDR3nt: TGTGCCAGCAGCTTAGACCCAGGCCATACGTCCGAGCAGTACTTC
v_gene: TRBV11-2
j_gene: TRBJ2-7
abundance: large
d_gene: .

CDR3aa: CASSLGRSDTQYF
CDR3nt: TGTGCCAGCAGCCTCGGGCGTTCAGATACGCAGTATTTT
v_gene: TRBV7-3
j_gene: TRBJ2-3
abundance: .
d_gene: .

CDR3aa: CASSRPEGFDTGELFF
CDR3nt: TGCGCCAGCAGTCGACCGGAAGGGTTCGACACCGGGGAGCTATTTTTC
v_gene: TRBV10-2
j_gene: TRBJ2-2
abundance: .
d_gene: .

CDR3aa: CSAVVAGDRSPPNEQFF
CDR3nt: TGCAGTGCTGTGGTAGCGGGAGACAGATCCCCCCCCAATGAGCAGTTCTTC
v_gene: TRBV20-1
j_gene: TRBJ2-1
abundance: many
d_gene: TRBD2

CDR3aa: CASSLPLSEPFF
CDR3nt: TGTGCCAGCAGTTTGCCCCTTTCTGAACCTTTCTTT
v_gene: TRBV28
j_gene: TRBJ1-1
abundance: once
d_gene: .

CDR3aa: CVSSLVGEYRNTNAFF
CDR3nt: TGTGTCAGCAGCTTAGTCGGGGAATACAGGAACACTAACGCTTTCTTT
v_gene: TRBV11-3
j_gene: TRBJ1-1
abundance: .
d_gene: .

CDR3aa: CASSLGLQIYAF
CDR3nt: TGTGCCAGCAGTTTAGGCCTACAGATCTATGCCTTC
v_gene: TRBV12-3/TRBV12-4
j_gene: TRBJ1-2
abundance: .
d_gene: .

CDR3aa: CASSYSTSGRANEQFF
CDR3nt: TGTGCCAGCAGTTACTCGACTAGCGGGAGGGCCAATGAGCAGTTCTTC
v_gene: TRBV6-5
j_gene: TRBJ2-1
abundance: many
d_gene: TRBD2

CDR3aa: CASSLANYEQYF
CDR3nt: TGTGCCAGCAGCTTAGCGAACTACGAGCAGTACTTC
v_gene: TRBV7-9
j_gene: TRBJ2-7
abundance: .
d_gene: .

CDR3aa: CAWSVGVGTDTQYF
CDR3nt: TGTGCCTGGAGTGTGGGAGTTGGCACAGATACGCAGTATTTT
v_gene: TRBV30
j_gene: TRBJ2-3
abundance: .
d_gene: .

CDR3aa: CASSLGRSGELFF
CDR3nt: TGTGCCAGCAGCTTAGGTAGGTCTGGGGAGCTATTTTTT
v_gene: TRBV11-2
j_gene: TRBJ2-2
abundance: .
d_gene: .

CDR3aa: CAISDRGQGGTCRYEQYF
CDR3nt: TGTGCCATCAGTGACAGAGGCCAGGGAGGTACTTGTCGGTACGAGCAGTACTTC
v_gene: TRBV10-3
j_gene: TRBJ2-7
abundance: .
d_gene: .

CDR3aa: CTSGQSRGSDTQYF
CDR3nt: TGCACCAGCGGCCAATCTAGGGGCTCGGATACGCAGTATTTT
v_gene: TRBV4-1
j_gene: TRBJ2-3
abundance: .
d_gene: .

CDR3aa: CASSDWTSGGGGEQFF
CDR3nt: TGTGCCAGCAGTGATTGGACTAGCGGGGGCGGGGGTGAGCAGTTCTTC
v_gene: TRBV2
j_gene: TRBJ2-1
abundance: many
d_gene: TRBD2